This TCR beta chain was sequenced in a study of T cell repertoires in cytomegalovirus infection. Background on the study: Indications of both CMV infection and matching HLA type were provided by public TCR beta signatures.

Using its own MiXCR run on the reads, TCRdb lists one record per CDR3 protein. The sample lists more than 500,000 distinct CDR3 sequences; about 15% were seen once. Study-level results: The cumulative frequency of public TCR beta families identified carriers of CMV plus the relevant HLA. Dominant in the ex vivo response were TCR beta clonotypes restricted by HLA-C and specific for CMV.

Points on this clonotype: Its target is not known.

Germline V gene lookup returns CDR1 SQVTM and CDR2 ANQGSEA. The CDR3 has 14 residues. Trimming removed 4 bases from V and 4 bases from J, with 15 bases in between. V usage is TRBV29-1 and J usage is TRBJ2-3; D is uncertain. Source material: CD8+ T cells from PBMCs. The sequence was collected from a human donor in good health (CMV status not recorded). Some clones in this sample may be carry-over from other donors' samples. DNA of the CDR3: TGCAGCGTTGGACCCAGTCCGACCCCAGATACGCAGTATTTT. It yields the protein CSVGPSPTPDTQYF.